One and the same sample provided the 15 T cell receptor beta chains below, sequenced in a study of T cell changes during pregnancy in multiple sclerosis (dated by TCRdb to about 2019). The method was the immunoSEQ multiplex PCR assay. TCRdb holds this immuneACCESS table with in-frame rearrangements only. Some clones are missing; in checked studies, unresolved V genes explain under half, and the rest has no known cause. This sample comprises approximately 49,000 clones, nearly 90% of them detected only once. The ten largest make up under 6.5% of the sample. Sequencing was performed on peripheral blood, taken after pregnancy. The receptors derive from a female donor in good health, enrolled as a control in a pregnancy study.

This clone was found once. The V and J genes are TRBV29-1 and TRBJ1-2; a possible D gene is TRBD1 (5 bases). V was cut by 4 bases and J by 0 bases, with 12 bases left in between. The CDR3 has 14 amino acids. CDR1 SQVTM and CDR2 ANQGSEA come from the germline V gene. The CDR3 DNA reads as TGCAGCGTTGTCCAGGGCCAAGCTAACTATGGCTACACCTTC. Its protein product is CSVVQGQANYGYTF. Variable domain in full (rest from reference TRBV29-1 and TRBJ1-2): SAVISQKPSRDICQRGTSLTIQCQVDSQVTMMFWYRQQPGQSLTLIATANQGSEATYESGFVIDKFPISRPNLTFSTLTVSNMSPEDSSIYLCSVVQGQANYGYTFGSGTRLTVV.

The CDR3 loop reads CASSQAARGSYEQYF. DNA for the CDR3: TGCGCCAGCAGCCAAGCAGCCAGGGGCTCCTACGAGCAGTACTTC. The rearrangement links TRBV4-3 to TRBJ2-7, with D maybe TRBD1 (6 bases). This CDR3 spans 15 amino acids. With 1 base removed from V and 0 bases from J, the gap between germline ends came to 10 bases. CDR1 is LGHNA and CDR2 is YSLEER in the germline V gene.

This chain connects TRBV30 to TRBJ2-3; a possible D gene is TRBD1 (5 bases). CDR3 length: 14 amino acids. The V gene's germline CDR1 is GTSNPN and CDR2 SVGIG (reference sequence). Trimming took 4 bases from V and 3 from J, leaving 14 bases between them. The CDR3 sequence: CAWIHSPGTDTQYF. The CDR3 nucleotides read TGTGCCTGGATTCACTCCCCAGGGACAGATACGCAGTATTTT.

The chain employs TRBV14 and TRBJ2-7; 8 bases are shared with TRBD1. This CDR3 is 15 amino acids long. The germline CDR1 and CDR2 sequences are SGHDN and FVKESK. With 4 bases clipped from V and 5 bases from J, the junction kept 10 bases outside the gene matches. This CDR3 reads CASSLQGASLHEQYF. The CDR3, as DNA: TGTGCCAGCAGCCTGCAGGGGGCGTCTCTCCACGAGCAGTACTTC.

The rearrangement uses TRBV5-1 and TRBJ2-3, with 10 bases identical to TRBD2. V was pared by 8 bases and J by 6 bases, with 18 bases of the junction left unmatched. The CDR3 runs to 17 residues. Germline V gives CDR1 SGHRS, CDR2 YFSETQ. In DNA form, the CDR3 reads TGCGCCAGTCACCCGTTCCCGAGCGGGGGGGCCGGGGATACGCAGTATTTT. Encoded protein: CASHPFPSGGAGDTQYF.

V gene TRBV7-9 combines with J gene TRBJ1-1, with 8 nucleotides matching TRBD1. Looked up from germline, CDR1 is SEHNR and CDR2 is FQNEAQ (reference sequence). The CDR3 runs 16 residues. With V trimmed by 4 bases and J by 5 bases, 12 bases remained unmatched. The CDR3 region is CASSYRQGSEVTEAFF. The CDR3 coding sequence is TGTGCCAGCAGCTATCGACAGGGGAGTGAAGTAACTGAAGCTTTCTTT.

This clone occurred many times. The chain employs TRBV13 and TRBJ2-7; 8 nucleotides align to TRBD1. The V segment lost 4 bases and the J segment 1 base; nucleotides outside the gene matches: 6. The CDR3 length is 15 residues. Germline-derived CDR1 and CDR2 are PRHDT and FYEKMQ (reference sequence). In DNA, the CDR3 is TGTGCCAGCAGCTCCCGGACAGGGAATTCCTACGAGCAGTACTTC. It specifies CASSSRTGNSYEQYF.

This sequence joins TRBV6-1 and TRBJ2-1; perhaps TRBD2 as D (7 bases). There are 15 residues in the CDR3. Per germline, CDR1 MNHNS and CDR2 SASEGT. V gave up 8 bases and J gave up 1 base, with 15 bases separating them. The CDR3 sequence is CASQWRGGSYNEQFF. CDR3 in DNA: TGTGCCAGCCAGTGGAGGGGGGGGTCCTACAATGAGCAGTTCTTC.

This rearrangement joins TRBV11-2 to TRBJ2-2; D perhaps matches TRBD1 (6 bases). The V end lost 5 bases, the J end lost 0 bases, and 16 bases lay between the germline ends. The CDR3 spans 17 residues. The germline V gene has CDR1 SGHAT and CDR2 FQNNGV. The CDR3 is CASSPRTGQPNTGELFF. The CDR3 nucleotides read TGTGCCAGCAGCCCCCGTACAGGGCAACCGAACACCGGGGAGCTGTTTTTT.

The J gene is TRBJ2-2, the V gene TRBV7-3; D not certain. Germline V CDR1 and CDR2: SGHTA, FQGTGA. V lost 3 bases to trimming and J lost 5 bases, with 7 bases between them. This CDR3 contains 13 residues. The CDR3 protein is CASSFRETGELFF. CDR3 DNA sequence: TGTGCCAGCAGCTTTAGAGAGACCGGGGAGCTGTTTTTT.

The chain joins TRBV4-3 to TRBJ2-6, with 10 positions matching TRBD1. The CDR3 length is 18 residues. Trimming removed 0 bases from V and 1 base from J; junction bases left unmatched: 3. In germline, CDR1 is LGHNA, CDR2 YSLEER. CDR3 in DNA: TGCGCCAGCAGCCAAGATGGGACAGGGGTATCTGGGGCCAACGTCCTGACTTTC. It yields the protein CASSQDGTGVSGANVLTF.

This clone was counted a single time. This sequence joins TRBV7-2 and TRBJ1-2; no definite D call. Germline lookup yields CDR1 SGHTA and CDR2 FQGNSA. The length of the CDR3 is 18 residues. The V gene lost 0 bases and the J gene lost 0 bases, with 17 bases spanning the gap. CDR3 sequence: CASSLAATTPLANYGYTF. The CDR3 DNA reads TGTGCCAGCAGCTTAGCCGCAACCACGCCATTAGCTAACTATGGCTACACCTTC.

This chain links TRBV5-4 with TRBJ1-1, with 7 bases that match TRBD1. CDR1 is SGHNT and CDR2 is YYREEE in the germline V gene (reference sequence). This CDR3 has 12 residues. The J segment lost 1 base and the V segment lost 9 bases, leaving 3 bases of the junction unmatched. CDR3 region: CATGDRNTEAFF. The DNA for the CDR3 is TGTGCCACCGGGGACAGGAACACTGAAGCTTTCTTT.

The chain's CDR3 is CASKVRANTEAFF. DNA of the CDR3: TGTGCCAGCAAAGTCAGGGCGAACACTGAAGCTTTCTTT. The chain is built from TRBV28 and TRBJ1-1, with TRBD1 as a possible D gene (5 bases). V was shortened by 7 bases and J by 1 base, with 10 bases between the two germline ends. The CDR3 has 13 amino acids. The germline gives CDR1 MDHEN, CDR2 SYDVKM.

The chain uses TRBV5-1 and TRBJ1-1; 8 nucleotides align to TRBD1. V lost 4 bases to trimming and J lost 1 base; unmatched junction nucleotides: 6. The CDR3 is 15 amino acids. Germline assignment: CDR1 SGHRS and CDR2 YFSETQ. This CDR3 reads CASSQYRGANTEAFF. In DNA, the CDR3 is TGCGCCAGCAGCCAATACAGGGGGGCGAACACTGAAGCTTTCTTT.